This T cell receptor (beta chain) was sequenced for a study of T-cell reconstitution after alpha-beta-depleted transplantation in children. General study points: As was reported, about two months after transplant, alpha-beta T cells came from several hundred expanded graft clones. Surviving recipient T cells and thymic progenitors produced the high day-60 TCRbeta diversity seen in some patients. T cells produced anew were the main source of T-cell counts and diversity one year after transplant.

From germline, CDR1 is MGHRA and CDR2 YSYEKL. This CDR3 has 12 residues. V was shortened by 2 bases and J by 6 bases, with 5 bases between the two germline ends. At least ten counts were recorded for this clonotype. Antigen unknown. TCRbeta library preparation incorporated unique molecular identifiers. TCRdb ran MiXCR on the PCR reads and lists one entry per CDR3 protein. The data show just under 250,000 distinct CDR3 sequences, about 26% seen once. The V and J genes are TRBV4-1 and TRBJ2-1; maybe TRBD2 (5 bases). The clonotype comes from a girl aged 2-10 years with Fanconi anemia, due to receive a stem cell transplant. Sequencing used PBMCs, obtained before TCRalphabeta/CD19-depleted stem cell transplant. DNA of the CDR3: TGCGCCAGCAGCCAAACTAGCAATGAGCAGTTCTTC. Its translation is CASSQTSNEQFF.